The 6 T cell receptor beta chains below were found in one sample sequenced in a study of low-dose radiotherapy and immunotherapy resistance in tumors. TRAV- and TRBV-specific primers, spanning alpha and beta chains, primed first-strand cDNA. For amplifying TCRs, the PCR ran for around 20 cycles with Phusion, which was used together with a constant-region primer and the adapter on the V primers. From the reads, TCRdb called clonotypes with MiXCR, one entry per CDR3 protein. The table shows roughly 100,000 distinct CDR3 sequences, with around 20% occurring only once. Stated time point: after trial treatment. Treatment of the sample: LDRT plus nivolumab, ipilimumab, low-dose cyclophosphamide and aspirin (RACIN trial). The sequences come from PBMCs, collected after low-dose radiotherapy plus immunotherapy. The receptors here all came from a male donor with prostate cancer.

V is TRBV7-9 and J is TRBJ1-1; possibly TRBD1 for D (5 bases). The CDR3 length is 17 residues. V dropped 5 bases and J dropped 4 bases, with 23 bases sitting between them. CDR1 and CDR2 from the germline V gene are SEHNR and FQNEAQ (reference sequence). CDR3 region: CASSHHKGTSEGTEAFF. For the CDR3, the DNA is TGTGCCAGCAGCCACCACAAGGGGACGAGCGAAGGCACTGAAGCTTTCTTT.

This clonotype was detected only a few times. The chain has TRBV5-5 and TRBJ2-5; 9 nucleotides line up with TRBD2. With V trimmed by 0 bases and J by 2 bases, 5 bases remained unmatched. The germline CDR1 and CDR2 sequences are SGHKS and YYEKEE (reference sequence). The length of the CDR3 is 16 residues. CDR3: CASSLGLAATQETQYF. In DNA, the CDR3 is TGTGCCAGCAGCTTGGGACTAGCGGCTACACAAGAGACCCAGTACTTC.

CDR3 in amino acids: CASSYSTLTNQPQHF. The CDR3 nucleotides are TGTGCCAGCAGTTACTCGACGTTGACTAATCAGCCCCAGCATTTT. The V call is TRBV6-2 or TRBV6-3, the J call TRBJ1-5; D gene uncertain. Germline V CDR1 and CDR2: MNHEY, SVGEGT. The CDR3 covers 15 residues. The germline V and J ends were trimmed by 0 bases and 4 bases, with 10 bases remaining between them.

The table lists this clonotype with many counts. The chain uses TRBV12-3 or TRBV12-4 and TRBJ1-2; 9 positions match TRBD1. The CDR3 runs to 15 residues. V gave up 5 bases and J gave up 1 base; unmatched junction bases: 5. As DNA, the CDR3 is TGTGCCAGCAGTGGGGACAGGGACCGTAACTATGGCTACACCTTC. Encoded protein: CASSGDRDRNYGYTF.

This clonotype was observed many times. This sequence joins TRBV20-1 and TRBJ2-7, with TRBD2 identical over 8 bases. V trimming: 0 bases; J trimming: 3 bases; junction bases outside the gene matches: 10. CDR3 length: 16 residues. Germline CDR1 DFQATT, CDR2 SNEGSKA (reference sequence). The CDR3 DNA sequence: TGCAGTGCTAGAGATGGTTCGGGGGGGTACGACTACGAGCAGTACTTC. This gives the protein CSARDGSGGYDYEQYF.

This clonotype showed up many times. The J gene is TRBJ2-7, the V gene TRBV28, with no clear D. V dropped 2 bases and J dropped 6 bases, with 14 bases sitting between them. Germline V gene data show CDR1 as MDHEN and CDR2 as SYDVKM. The CDR3 totals 14 residues. The CDR3 spells CASSLIGPPPEQYF. CDR3 DNA sequence: TGTGCCAGCAGTTTAATAGGTCCACCACCCGAGCAGTACTTC.